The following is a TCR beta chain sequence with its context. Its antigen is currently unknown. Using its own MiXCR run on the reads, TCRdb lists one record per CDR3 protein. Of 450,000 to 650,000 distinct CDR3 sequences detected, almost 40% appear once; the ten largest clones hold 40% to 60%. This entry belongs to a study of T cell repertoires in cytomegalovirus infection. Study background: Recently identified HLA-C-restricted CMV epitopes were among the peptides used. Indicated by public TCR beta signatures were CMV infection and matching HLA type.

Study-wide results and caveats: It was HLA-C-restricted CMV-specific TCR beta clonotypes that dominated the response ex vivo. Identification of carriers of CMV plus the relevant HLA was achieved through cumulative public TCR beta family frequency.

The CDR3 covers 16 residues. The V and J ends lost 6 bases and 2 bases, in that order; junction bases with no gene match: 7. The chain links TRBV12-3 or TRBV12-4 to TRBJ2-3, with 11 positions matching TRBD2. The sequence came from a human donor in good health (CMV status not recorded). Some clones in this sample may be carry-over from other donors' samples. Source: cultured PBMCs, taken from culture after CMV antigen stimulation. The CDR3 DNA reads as TGTGCCAGCAGATCCCTAGCGGGGGGCTACACAGATACGCAGTATTTT. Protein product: CASRSLAGGYTDTQYF.